This record looks at one T cell receptor beta chain sequence and its context. Its antigen remains unknown. This sample was taken from a study of vaccination effects on CD4 cells after COVID-19. This CDR3 contains 14 residues. Germline values: CDR1 LNHDA, CDR2 SQIVND (reference sequence). Trimming took off 7 bases at V and 0 bases at J, with 9 bases between the two ends. Whole-study results and caveats: New vaccine-induced clones made up most post-vaccine spike-reactive clones in convalescents.

ViraFEST used viral peptide pools to expand antigen-specific CD4+ T cells before sequencing. Investigators separated out CD4+ T cells once about 10 days of culture had passed. Infection with SARS-CoV-2 occurred in the person between March and December 2020, and PCR confirmed it. The protocol was immunoSEQ multiplex PCR, while the TCRdb copy is restricted to in-frame clones and leaves out a portion. The table records about 70,000 clones, 65% to 75% of them present only once. The origin of this receptor is a human donor who had a prior SARS-CoV-2 infection. The chain joins TRBV19 to TRBJ2-2; possible D gene TRBD2, 5 bases. This sample comprised CD4+ T cells from PBMCs cultured with HIV peptides, obtained before COVID-19 vaccination. The subset was: HIV-1 Nef peptide pool negative control/reference culture. Written as DNA, the CDR3 is TGTGCCAGTAAGCGGCAGCCGAACACCGGGGAGCTGTTTTTT. Protein sequence: CASKRQPNTGELFF.